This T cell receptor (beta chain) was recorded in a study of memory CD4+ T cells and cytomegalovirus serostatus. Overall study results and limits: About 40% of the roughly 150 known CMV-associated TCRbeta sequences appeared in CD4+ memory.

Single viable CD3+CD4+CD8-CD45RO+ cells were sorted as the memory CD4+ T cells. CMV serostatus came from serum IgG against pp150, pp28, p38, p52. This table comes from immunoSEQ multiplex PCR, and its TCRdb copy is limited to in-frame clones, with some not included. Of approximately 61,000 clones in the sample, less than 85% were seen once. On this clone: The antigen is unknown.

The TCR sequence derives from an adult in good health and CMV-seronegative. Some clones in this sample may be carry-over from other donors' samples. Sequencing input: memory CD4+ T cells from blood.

In DNA form, the CDR3 reads TGCGCCAGCAGCTTGTTACCCTCCTTAGGTGAAAAACTGTTTTTT. Amino acids: CASSLLPSLGEKLFF. J is TRBJ1-4 and V is TRBV5-1; D is unclear. Trimming stripped 1 base from V and 7 bases from J, with 14 bases between. This CDR3 spans 15 amino acids. Germline assignment: CDR1 SGHRS and CDR2 YFSETQ.